The 10 T cell receptor beta chains below all came from one sample that was sequenced in a study of T-cell memory formation after mild COVID-19. TCRdb processed the 5' RACE reads anew with MiXCR; each CDR3 protein has one entry. The table records over 350,000 distinct CDR3 sequences, 15% to 20% of them present only once. The sequencing sample was made of PBMCs or a T cell subset sorted from them (not recorded which). These receptors came from a man aged 18 to 35 who had mild COVID-19 (a few samples of this study predate the infection). Cell type and time point are not known.

This clonotype was counted many times. The CDR3 loop is CASSLYVHTGELFF. The CDR3 nucleotides read TGCGCCAGCAGTCTGTACGTCCATACCGGGGAGCTGTTTTTT. The chain couples TRBV23-1 to TRBJ2-2, with unresolved D. TRBV23-1 belongs to the ORF category, with a function that is uncertain. The CDR3 consists of 14 residues. Trimming stripped 4 bases from V and 5 bases from J, with 11 bases between.

This clonotype has only a few counts. The chain uses TRBV12-3 or TRBV12-4 and TRBJ1-2, with unresolved D. V lost 5 bases and J 8 bases, leaving 18 bases between the germline ends. This CDR3 region has 14 residues. CDR3 loop: CASSEAGPLGGYTF. For the CDR3, the DNA is TGTGCCAGCAGTGAGGCCGGACCTCTGGGCGGCTACACCTTC.

This clonotype was counted only a few times. CDR3 sequence reads: CASSPTGDPSSGANVLTF. The CDR3 DNA reads as TGCGCCAGCAGCCCAACCGGTGACCCCAGCTCTGGGGCCAACGTCCTGACTTTC. This chain connects TRBV5-1 to TRBJ2-6, with D uncertain. Germline CDR1 and CDR2: SGHRS and YFSETQ. The V end was cut by 4 bases, the J end by 0 bases, with 17 bases between. The CDR3 consists of 18 residues.

This clonotype was observed a few times. The V and J genes are TRBV27 and TRBJ2-5, with 7 bases that match TRBD2. This CDR3 is 13 amino acids long. V lost 8 bases and J lost 5; bases outside the gene matches: 8. CDR1 MNHEY and CDR2 SMNVEV come from the germline V gene (reference sequence). CDR3 residues: CASQSGLVETQYF. The CDR3 nucleotides read TGTGCCAGCCAAAGCGGACTAGTGGAGACCCAGTACTTC.

There are a few counts of this clonotype. The chain uses TRBV7-9 and TRBJ2-2; either TRBD1 or TRBD2 may fit D (5 bases each). Germline V CDR1 and CDR2: SEHNR, FQNEAQ (reference sequence). V gave up 5 bases and J gave up 1 base, with 14 bases separating them. The CDR3 is 16 residues long. CDR3 loop: CASSHGVGENTGELFF. CDR3 in DNA: TGTGCCAGCAGCCACGGGGTAGGGGAGAACACCGGGGAGCTGTTTTTT.

The J gene is TRBJ2-1, the V gene TRBV5-1, with D unclear. V dropped 1 base and J dropped 3 bases, with 11 bases sitting between them. The germline V gene encodes CDR1 SGHRS and CDR2 YFSETQ. The CDR3 sequence is 15 residues long. The CDR3 spells CASSLNTEFYNEQFF. In DNA form, the CDR3 reads TGCGCCAGCAGCTTGAATACTGAGTTCTACAATGAGCAGTTCTTC.

The rearrangement links TRBV29-1 to TRBJ1-2; D ambiguous. The V and J ends lost 6 bases and 2 bases respectively, with 13 bases between them. The CDR3 is 13 amino acids. Germline CDR1 reads SQVTM; CDR2 reads ANQGSEA. DNA of the CDR3: TGCAGCGTGGAGCGACAAGACAACTATGGCTACACCTTC. Encoded protein: CSVERQDNYGYTF.

This clonotype was counted a few times. The V call is TRBV28, the J call TRBJ2-2; D gene ambiguous. Per the germline V gene, CDR1 is MDHEN and CDR2 is SYDVKM. This CDR3 has 12 residues. The ends were cut back, 8 bases at V and 0 bases at J, with 4 bases in the middle. CDR3 nucleotide sequence: TGTGCCAGCGATACGAACACCGGGGAGCTGTTTTTT. Translated, it gives CASDTNTGELFF.

This clonotype showed up just a few times. This sequence joins TRBV6-5 and TRBJ2-1, with TRBD2 identical over 7 bases. Germline V gives CDR1 MNHEY, CDR2 SVGAGI. Losses at the gene ends were 6 bases for V and 9 bases for J; bases not matched to a gene: 8. This CDR3 has 13 amino acids. DNA for the CDR3: TGTGCCAGCAGCCCCGGGACTATGGGTGAGCAGTTCTTC. As protein: CASSPGTMGEQFF.

The chain carries TRBV11-2 and TRBJ2-3, with D perhaps matching TRBD2 (5 bases). The CDR3 runs to 13 residues. The germline V and J ends were trimmed by 3 bases and 4 bases, with 8 bases remaining between them. The germline V gene encodes CDR1 SGHAT and CDR2 FQNNGV. CDR3 sequence reads: CASSFGDPDTQYF. In nucleotides, the CDR3 is TGTGCCAGCAGCTTCGGGGATCCAGATACGCAGTATTTT.